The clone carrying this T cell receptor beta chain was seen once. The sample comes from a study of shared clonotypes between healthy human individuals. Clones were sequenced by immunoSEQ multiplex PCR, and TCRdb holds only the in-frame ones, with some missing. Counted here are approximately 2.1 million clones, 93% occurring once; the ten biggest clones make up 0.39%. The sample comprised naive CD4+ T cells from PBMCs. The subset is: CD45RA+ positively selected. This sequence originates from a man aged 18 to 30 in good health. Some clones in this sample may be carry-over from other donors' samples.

The CDR3 spells CASSQTDYGYTF. DNA for the CDR3: TGTGCCAGCAGTCAGACAGATTATGGCTACACCTTC. The gene calls are TRBV28 and TRBJ1-2; possibly TRBD1 for D (5 bases). V was shortened by 5 bases and J by 5 bases, with 9 bases between the two germline ends. The length of the CDR3 is 12 residues. Germline V gives CDR1 MDHEN, CDR2 SYDVKM.